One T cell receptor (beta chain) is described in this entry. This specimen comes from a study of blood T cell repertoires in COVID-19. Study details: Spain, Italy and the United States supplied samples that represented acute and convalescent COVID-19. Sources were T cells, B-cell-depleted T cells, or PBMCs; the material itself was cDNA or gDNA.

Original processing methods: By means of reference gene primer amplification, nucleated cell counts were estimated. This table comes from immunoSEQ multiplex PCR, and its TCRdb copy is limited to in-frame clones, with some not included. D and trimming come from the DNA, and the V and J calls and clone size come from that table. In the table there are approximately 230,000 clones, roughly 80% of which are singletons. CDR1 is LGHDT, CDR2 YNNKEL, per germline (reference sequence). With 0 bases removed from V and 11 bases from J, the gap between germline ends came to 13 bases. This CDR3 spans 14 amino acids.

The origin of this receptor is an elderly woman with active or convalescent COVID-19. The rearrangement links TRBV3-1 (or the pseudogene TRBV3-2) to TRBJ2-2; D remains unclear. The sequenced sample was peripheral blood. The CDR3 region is CASSQDSARLELFF. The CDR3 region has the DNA TGTGCCAGCAGCCAAGATTCCGCGAGATTAGAGCTGTTTTTT.